This TCR beta chain was captured in a study of siplizumab effects on memory and regulatory T cells. Study results and caveats: No assignable naive or memory phenotype existed for roughly 75-96% of proliferating CD4+ or CD8+ clones. Proliferating Tregs in siplizumab cultures were never verified as suppressive. The study found naive T cells seemingly more diverse than memory cells and seemingly major alloresponse contributors.

Germline V CDR1 and CDR2: MNHEY, SVGAGI. The CDR3 is 11 residues long. Deletions cut 2 bases from V and 10 bases from J, with 8 bases between. To note about this clone: Antigen: not known.

Each sample contributed 85,000 to 100,000 TCR templates to the assay. Profiling relied on immunoSEQ multiplex PCR, and the TCRdb table lists in-frame clones only, not all of them. Counted here are approximately 82,000 clones, approximately 90% occurring once; the ten biggest clones make up less than 2%. The sequenced material came from Tregs sorted from blood. This receptor was obtained from a human donor in good health. The chain uses TRBV6-5 and TRBJ1-1; a possible D gene is TRBD1 (5 bases). The CDR3 loop is CASSYEGRAFF. The CDR3 DNA is TGTGCCAGCAGTTACGAGGGACGAGCTTTCTTT.